Presented here are 17 T cell receptor beta chains from one specimen sequenced in a study of cytomegalovirus exposure and HLA in healthy donors. The PCR made use of 60 Vbeta and 13 Jbeta primers. The method was immunoSEQ multiplex PCR; TCRdb's version includes in-frame clones alone and lacks a portion of them. The table includes 99,000 or so clones, approximately 81% detected once. Specimen: PBMCs. These receptors were taken from a man between 25 and 39 years old in good health and CMV-seronegative.

V gene TRBV11-2 combines with J gene TRBJ2-7; D perhaps matches TRBD1 (6 bases). The germline V gene has CDR1 SGHAT and CDR2 FQNNGV. CDR3 size: 15 residues. Trimming shortened V by 6 bases and J by 3 bases, and 18 bases separated the two germline ends. CDR3 coding DNA: TGTGCCAGCAGTACCGACAGGCCCGGGGTCTACGAGCAGTACTTC. This gives the protein CASSTDRPGVYEQYF.

This clone was observed a single time. The CDR3 loop reads CATSRDHFSGIRTNYGYTF. DNA of the CDR3: TGTGCCACCAGCAGAGATCATTTTTCCGGGATACGAACTAACTATGGCTACACCTTC. The rearrangement uses TRBV15 and TRBJ1-2; no reliable D call. Trimming stripped 0 bases from V and 0 bases from J, with 20 bases between. This CDR3 has 19 residues. CDR1 and CDR2 (germline): LNHNV, YYDKDF (reference sequence).

Concerning this clone: This same CDR3 is encoded by further DNA sequences in the sample. The chain links TRBV6-5 to TRBJ1-1, with a possible D match to TRBD1 (5 bases). The CDR3 is made up of 15 amino acids. V shed 3 bases and J shed 0 bases, with 11 bases lying between them. Germline lookup yields CDR1 MNHEY and CDR2 SVGAGI. For the CDR3, the DNA is TGTGCCAGCAGTTATGACAGCCGAATGAACACTGAAGCTTTCTTT. Its protein is CASSYDSRMNTEAFF.

This clone showed up just a few times. The chain employs TRBV13 and TRBJ1-1, with D uncertain. The CDR3 totals 13 residues. V was pared by 3 bases and J by 0 bases, with 5 bases between. Germline CDR1 PRHDT, CDR2 FYEKMQ (reference sequence). CDR3 coding DNA: TGTGCCAGCAGCTTTGACATGAACACTGAAGCTTTCTTT. Its protein is CASSFDMNTEAFF.

V is TRBV15 and J is TRBJ2-5; D call uncertain. The end of the DNA fits TRBJ2-7 better, so the J call may be wrong. Looked up from germline, CDR1 is LNHNV and CDR2 is YYDKDF (reference sequence). The CDR3 has 13 amino acids. The CDR3 protein is CATSSPPSVEQYF. DNA for the CDR3: TGTGCCACCAGCAGTCCCCCGTCCGTCGAGCAGTACTTC.

CDR3 loop: CASSQGQGLGNEKLFF. The CDR3 DNA reads TGCGCCAGCAGCCAGGGACAGGGATTAGGGAATGAAAAACTGTTTTTT. The rearrangement joins TRBV4-1 to TRBJ1-4; 9 bases line up with TRBD1. The J segment lost 5 bases and the V segment lost 3 bases, leaving 7 bases of the junction unmatched. The CDR3 covers 16 residues. The germline V gene encodes CDR1 MGHRA and CDR2 YSYEKL.

This chain uses TRBV7-9 with TRBJ2-2, with 8 bases lining up with TRBD1. Losses at the gene ends were 5 bases for V and 6 bases for J; bases not matched to a gene: 5. This CDR3 spans 14 amino acids. Germline V gene data show CDR1 as SEHNR and CDR2 as FQNEAQ (reference sequence). CDR3 in amino acids: CASSDLQGAGELFF. The CDR3 nucleotides are TGTGCCAGCAGCGATCTACAGGGGGCCGGGGAGCTGTTTTTT.

This chain connects TRBV9 to TRBJ2-7; tentative D call: TRBD2 (7 bases). CDR1 is SGDLS and CDR2 is YYNGEE in the germline V gene. Trimming took 0 bases from V and 4 from J, leaving 14 bases between them. CDR3 length equals 15 residues. The CDR3 DNA reads TGTGCCAGCAGCGTAGAGGGGGGGGCGGCATACGAGCAGTACTTC. This codes for CASSVEGGAAYEQYF.

Only a few counts were recorded for this clone. The gene calls are TRBV15 and TRBJ2-3, with D hard to call. V shed 5 bases and J shed 4 bases, with 7 bases lying between them. The CDR3 is 12 amino acids. Looked up from germline, CDR1 is LNHNV and CDR2 is YYDKDF (reference sequence). This chain's CDR3 is CATSEFADTQYF. CDR3 DNA: TGTGCCACCAGCGAGTTCGCAGATACGCAGTATTTT. Full variable domain (rest looked up from reference TRBV15 and TRBJ2-3): DAMVIQNPRYQVTQFGKPVTLSCSQTLNHNVMYWYQQKSSQAPKLLFHYYDKDFNNEADTPDNFQSRRPNTSFCFLDIRSPGLGDTAMYLCATSEFADTQYFGPGTRLTVL.

The chain joins TRBV27 to TRBJ2-7; 7 bases align to TRBD2. CDR3 size: 13 residues. Germline CDR1 reads MNHEY; CDR2 reads SMNVEV (reference sequence). J was trimmed by 7 bases and V by 6 bases; bases with no gene match: 9. The CDR3: CASSPSGLREQYF. CDR3 bases: TGTGCCAGCAGCCCTAGCGGTTTAAGGGAGCAGTACTTC.

V usage is TRBV4-1 and J usage is TRBJ2-3; 8 bases map to TRBD2. Germline CDR1 and CDR2: MGHRA and YSYEKL. V lost 3 bases and J lost 13; bases outside the gene matches: 12. The CDR3 totals 14 residues. The CDR3 loop reads CASSHGAAGAPEYF. The CDR3, as DNA: TGCGCCAGCAGCCACGGGGCAGCGGGGGCCCCGGAGTATTTT.

This sequence joins TRBV6-1 and TRBJ2-3; D remains ambiguous. The CDR3 sequence is 13 residues long. V was trimmed by 2 bases and J by 5 bases, leaving 8 bases between them. Germline V gives CDR1 MNHNS, CDR2 SASEGT. The CDR3 loop is CASSEHWQDTQYF. CDR3 coding DNA: TGTGCCAGCAGTGAACATTGGCAAGATACGCAGTATTTT.

This chain uses TRBV7-2 with TRBJ2-5; the D gene is possibly TRBD2 (6 bases). CDR1 SGHTA and CDR2 FQGNSA come from the germline V gene. CDR3 length: 14 amino acids. Trimming cost V 3 bases and J 0 bases, with 8 bases left between them. In nucleotides, the CDR3 is TGTGCCAGCAGCTTTAGCGGATACCAAGAGACCCAGTACTTC. Translated, it gives CASSFSGYQETQYF.

This clone was counted only a few times. The rearrangement links TRBV6-6 to TRBJ2-5; TRBD1 matches 7 bases. V trimming: 5 bases; J trimming: 0 bases; junction bases outside the gene matches: 6. CDR1 and CDR2 from the germline V gene are MNHNY and SVGAGI (reference sequence). The CDR3 loop spans 15 amino acids. The CDR3 here is CASSTQTGNQETQYF. Written as DNA, the CDR3 is TGTGCCAGCAGTACCCAGACAGGGAACCAAGAGACCCAGTACTTC.

The chain couples TRBV6-6 to TRBJ1-2, with D possibly matching TRBD1 (6 bases). From germline, CDR1 is MNHNY and CDR2 SVGAGI (reference sequence). V was pared by 6 bases and J by 1 base, with 12 bases between. The CDR3 sequence is 14 residues long. CDR3 loop: CASRDQGYNYGYTF. The CDR3, as DNA: TGTGCCAGCAGAGACCAGGGGTATAACTATGGCTACACCTTC.

The J gene is TRBJ2-7, the V gene TRBV7-9; 7 nucleotides match TRBD2. The V gene's germline CDR1 is SEHNR and CDR2 FQNEAQ (reference sequence). J gave up 3 bases and V 1 base, and 0 bases lay outside the gene matches. This CDR3 has 13 amino acids. CDR3 sequence: CASSLGGGYEQYF. The DNA of the CDR3 is TGTGCCAGCAGCTTAGGGGGGGGCTACGAGCAGTACTTC.

Written as DNA, the CDR3 is TGTGCCAGCAGTGTGTTTAGCGGAGGGGACGAGCAGTACTTC. It yields the protein CASSVFSGGDEQYF. The chain employs TRBV25-1 and TRBJ2-7, with D perhaps TRBD2 (6 bases). V lost 4 bases and J 5 bases, leaving 15 bases between the germline ends. The CDR3 consists of 14 residues. Germline values: CDR1 MGHDK, CDR2 SYGVNS.